The following is a T cell receptor (beta chain) sequence with its context. Its antigen is as yet unknown. Measured with immunoSEQ multiplex PCR; TCRdb has only the in-frame clones, and not every one. The data contain about 2,500,000 clones, roughly 92% of them singletons. The record originates from a study of shared clonotypes between healthy human individuals. Study-wide results and limits: Shared clonotypes: about 5% naive CD4, around 3.4% naive CD8, under 2.5% memory CD4, roughly 0.4% memory CD8.

The sample comprised naive CD4+ T cells sorted from blood. Subset denoted: CD45RA+ positively selected. The receptor comes from a man in his late teens or twenties in good health.

The CDR3 DNA follows: TGTGCCAGCAGTTACTGGGGGAGGGCTGTCTACAATGAGCAGTTCTTC. As protein: CASSYWGRAVYNEQFF. V usage is TRBV6-5 and J usage is TRBJ2-1, with 7 bases identical to TRBD2. CDR1 and CDR2 from the germline V gene are MNHEY and SVGAGI. J gave up 3 bases and V 1 base, and 6 bases lay outside the gene matches. CDR3 size: 16 residues.